The 25 T cell receptor beta chains listed next were all sequenced from one sample in a study of T cells in Graves' hyperthyroidism and ophthalmopathy. RNA transcripts were the template for amplifying TCR beta CDR3 regions. During a first-round RT-PCR of the TCR CDR3, the HTBI primer set was used. TCRdb analysed the multiplex PCR reads with MiXCR anew, one entry per CDR3 protein. Of around 340,000 distinct CDR3 sequences listed, 18% are singletons. Sequenced material: blood. The receptors were gathered from a woman aged 50 to 60 with Graves' hyperthyroidism.

The table lists this clonotype with many counts. This rearrangement joins TRBV12-3 or TRBV12-4 to TRBJ2-7, with 10 bases aligning to TRBD2. This CDR3 is built from 14 residues. V shed 7 bases, J shed 3 bases, and the junction held 6 bases outside the gene matches. The CDR3 sequence: CASTSSGRDYEQYF. The CDR3 bases are TGTGCCAGCACCTCTAGCGGGAGAGACTACGAGCAGTACTTC.

CDR3 sequence: CASSQVAGGARQETQYF. The CDR3, as DNA: TGTGCCAGCAGCCAAGTGGCCGGGGGGGCGCGGCAAGAGACCCAGTACTTC. The rearrangement uses TRBV4-2 and TRBJ2-5, with 8 nucleotides matching TRBD2. CDR3 length: 17 residues. The V segment lost 1 base and the J segment 2 bases; nucleotides outside the gene matches: 9. Germline loops: CDR1 LGHNA, CDR2 YNFKEQ.

This clonotype showed up just a few times. A much larger clone sits a single nucleotide away, making a read error possible. The chain has TRBV10-3 and TRBJ1-5; D is possibly TRBD1 or TRBD2 (5 bases each). The J call may be incorrect, as the DNA end agrees better with TRBJ2-3. Germline CDR1 ENHRY, CDR2 SYGVKD. The CDR3 sequence is 15 residues long. The CDR3 DNA is TGTGCCATCAGTGAGGGGGGATATAGCAATCAGCCCCAGTATTTT. It specifies CAISEGGYSNQPQYF.

CDR3 region: CASSESTGRNYGYTF. The CDR3 DNA follows: TGTGCCAGCAGTGAGTCGACAGGGAGAAATTATGGCTACACCTTC. This chain connects TRBV6-1 to TRBJ1-2, with 7 bases identical to TRBD1. CDR3 length: 15 amino acids. CDR1 and CDR2 (germline): MNHNS, SASEGT. V was clipped by 3 bases and J by 5 bases; unmatched bases: 9.

In this sample, this clonotype turned up a few times. The chain couples TRBV29-1 to TRBJ2-3; D remains ambiguous. CDR3 length equals 14 residues. The germline V gene has CDR1 SQVTM and CDR2 ANQGSEA. V was shortened by 4 bases and J by 2 bases, with 13 bases between the two germline ends. CDR3 amino acids: CSVGVEALTDTQYF. CDR3 coding DNA: TGCAGCGTTGGGGTCGAGGCCCTCACAGATACGCAGTATTTT.

The chain combines TRBV13 with TRBJ2-1; possible D gene TRBD2, 5 bases. The germline V and J ends were trimmed by 0 bases and 5 bases, with 11 bases remaining between them. The CDR3 extends over 15 amino acids. Germline-derived CDR1 and CDR2 are PRHDT and FYEKMQ (reference sequence). As DNA, the CDR3 is TGTGCCAGCAGCTTAGGGGACTGGATAAACAATGAGCAGTTCTTC. Encoded protein: CASSLGDWINNEQFF.

This clonotype occurred many times. The V gene is TRBV7-3, the J gene TRBJ2-7; D is unclear. Germline CDR1 reads SGHTA; CDR2 reads FQGTGA. The V end was cut by 5 bases, the J end by 2 bases, with 16 bases between. The CDR3 has 15 residues. CDR3 amino acids: CASSLNSDGTYEQYF. CDR3 coding DNA: TGTGCCAGCAGCCTGAATTCCGACGGAACCTACGAGCAGTACTTC.

V usage is TRBV12-3 or TRBV12-4 and J usage is TRBJ2-1, with D possibly being TRBD1 or TRBD2 (5 bases each). V lost 3 bases and J lost 9, with 6 bases in between. The length of the CDR3 is 11 residues. The CDR3 DNA follows: TGTGCCAGCAGTTTCGGGGCTGAGCAGTTCTTC. Encoded protein: CASSFGAEQFF.

V gene TRBV29-1 combines with J gene TRBJ1-1; unclear D gene. The V end lost 3 bases, the J end lost 11 bases, and 4 bases lay between the germline ends. The CDR3 runs to 8 residues. In germline, CDR1 is SQVTM, CDR2 ANQGSEA. This chain's CDR3 is CSVDSAFF. CDR3 in DNA: TGCAGCGTTGACAGTGCTTTCTTT.

This clonotype was recorded many times. V usage is TRBV12-3 or TRBV12-4 and J usage is TRBJ2-5; weak D call: TRBD1 (7 bases). The V gene lost 6 bases and the J gene lost 9 bases, with 14 bases spanning the gap. This CDR3 contains 12 residues. The CDR3 is CASSSAGQPQYF. The DNA of the CDR3 is TGTGCCAGCAGCTCTGCGGGACAGCCCCAGTACTTC.

V and J are TRBV5-6 and TRBJ2-7, with a possible D match to TRBD1 (6 bases). From germline, CDR1 is SGHDT and CDR2 YYEEEE. The CDR3 consists of 14 residues. The germline V and J ends were trimmed by 2 bases and 5 bases, with 14 bases remaining between them. CDR3 amino acids: CASSFGQGYDEQYF. The CDR3 DNA sequence: TGTGCCAGCAGCTTCGGGCAGGGGTACGACGAGCAGTACTTC.

This clonotype was seen many times. The chain employs TRBV13 and TRBJ2-7; D might be TRBD2 (6 bases). Germline loops: CDR1 PRHDT, CDR2 FYEKMQ (reference sequence). The CDR3 is 14 residues long. V was cut by 5 bases and J by 6 bases, with 17 bases left in between. The CDR3 sequence is CASSVRDSSAEQYF. The CDR3 nucleotides read TGTGCCAGCAGCGTCCGGGACTCCTCTGCCGAGCAGTACTTC.

The chain recombines TRBV27 with TRBJ2-5, with a tentative D call TRBD1 (7 bases). Germline V gene sequence: CDR1 MNHEY, CDR2 SMNVEV (reference sequence). The CDR3 consists of 14 residues. V lost 5 bases and J lost 3, with 13 bases in between. For the CDR3, the DNA is TGTGCCAGCAGTCGACAGGGCGGGAAAGAGACCCAGTACTTC. It codes for CASSRQGGKETQYF.

This clonotype was seen repeatedly, ten times or more. CDR3 nucleotide sequence: TGCGCCAGCACCTCTACAGGGATGGACACAGATACGCAGTATTTT. Amino acids: CASTSTGMDTDTQYF. V and J are TRBV5-1 and TRBJ2-3; TRBD1 might be the D (6 bases). CDR1 is SGHRS and CDR2 is YFSETQ in the germline V gene. The CDR3 has 15 residues. Trimming pared 6 bases from V and 2 bases from J, leaving 16 bases between.

This chain joins TRBV10-3 and TRBJ2-7, with TRBD2 as a possible D gene (5 bases). CDR1 is ENHRY and CDR2 is SYGVKD in the germline V gene. CDR3 length equals 11 residues. The V and J ends lost 3 bases and 7 bases respectively, with 7 bases between them. The CDR3 bases are TGTGCCATCAGTGACCAGCGGGAGCAGTACTTC. Protein product: CAISDQREQYF.

This clonotype has only a few counts. The rearrangement joins TRBV4-2 to TRBJ2-2; TRBD2 matches at 14 bases. This CDR3 comprises 18 residues. V gave up 2 bases and J gave up 6 bases; unmatched junction bases: 8. Germline lookup yields CDR1 LGHNA and CDR2 YNFKEQ. The CDR3 sequence is CASSQFEGLAGASGELFF. CDR3 DNA sequence: TGTGCCAGCAGCCAATTCGAGGGACTAGCGGGAGCGTCCGGGGAGCTGTTTTTT.

This clonotype has a handful of counts. The chain joins TRBV28 to TRBJ2-3; D gene uncertain. Per germline, CDR1 MDHEN and CDR2 SYDVKM. The CDR3 is 14 residues long. V was clipped by 7 bases and J by 7 bases, with 18 bases between them. DNA of the CDR3: TGTGCCAGCAAACGGCCGATAAATGAAAATACGCAGTATTTT. Protein: CASKRPINENTQYF. Drawing the rest from reference TRBV28 and TRBJ2-3, the complete variable domain is DVKVTQSSRYLVKRTGEKVFLECVQDMDHENMFWYRQDPGLGLRLIYFSYDVKMKEKGDIPEGYSVSREKKERFSLILESASTNQTSMYLCASKRPINENTQYFGPGTRLTVL.

This clonotype was counted a few times. The chain has TRBV12-3 or TRBV12-4 and TRBJ1-6; 7 bases fit TRBD1. V shed 6 bases, J shed 7 bases, and the junction held 9 bases outside the gene matches. The CDR3 sequence is 15 residues long. Written as DNA, the CDR3 is TGTGCCAGCAGCTTAATGGGGACAGCGAATTCACCCCTCCACTTT. Its protein product is CASSLMGTANSPLHF.

The J gene is TRBJ1-1, the V gene TRBV7-3; D is uncertain. This CDR3 is built from 13 residues. Germline CDR1 and CDR2: SGHTA and FQGTGA. Trimming pared 3 bases from V and 1 base from J, leaving 6 bases between. This CDR3 is CASSFGTNTEAFF. As DNA, the CDR3 is TGTGCCAGCAGCTTCGGAACGAACACTGAAGCTTTCTTT.

In the case of this clonotype: A read error may account for a junction end that differs from germline. V usage is TRBV5-1 and J usage is TRBJ2-5; D ambiguous. Germline V gene sequence: CDR1 SGHRS, CDR2 YFSETQ. The CDR3 is made up of 13 amino acids. The chain's CDR3 is CASKVEYQETQCF. In nucleotides, the CDR3 is TGCGCCAGCAAGGTGGAGTACCAAGAGACCCAGTGCTTC.

A few counts support this clonotype. V and J are TRBV12-3 or TRBV12-4 and TRBJ1-3; D possibly corresponds to TRBD1 (6 bases). CDR3 size: 15 residues. Trimming left V 6 bases short and J 4 bases short, with 16 bases between. The CDR3 DNA reads TGTGCCAGCAGGGGGACATCCAATAGGGGAAACACCATATATTTT. It codes for CASRGTSNRGNTIYF.

This chain connects TRBV4-1 to TRBJ1-2; the D is unclear. Germline V gives CDR1 MGHRA, CDR2 YSYEKL. This CDR3 spans 17 amino acids. Trimming took 2 bases from V and 0 from J, leaving 16 bases between them. Written as DNA, the CDR3 is TGCGCCAGCAGCCAAATACCCGGGCCTCCCTCTAACTATGGCTACACCTTC. Amino acid sequence: CASSQIPGPPSNYGYTF.

This clonotype was recorded at least ten times. J is TRBJ1-1 and V is TRBV18; D is possibly TRBD1 (6 bases). Looked up from germline, CDR1 is KGHSH and CDR2 is LQKENI. The CDR3 totals 12 residues. The V end was cut by 4 bases, the J end by 4 bases, with 7 bases between. The CDR3 protein is CASSRDITEAFF. Written as DNA, the CDR3 is TGTGCCAGCTCACGGGACATCACTGAAGCTTTCTTT.

This clonotype was detected many times. J is TRBJ2-2 and V is TRBV11-2; 7 positions match TRBD2. Losses at the gene ends were 5 bases for V and 0 bases for J; bases not matched to a gene: 9. CDR3 length: 17 amino acids. CDR1 is SGHAT, CDR2 FQNNGV, per germline. Here the CDR3 reads CASSLRIGGANTGELFF. The DNA of the CDR3 is TGTGCCAGCAGCCTCCGCATTGGGGGGGCGAACACCGGGGAGCTGTTTTTT.

This clonotype was picked up many times. The CDR3 here is CASSAVGPREAPYNEQFF. In DNA form, the CDR3 reads TGTGCCAGCAGCGCAGTCGGTCCGCGGGAGGCCCCTTACAATGAGCAGTTCTTC. The chain recombines TRBV7-8 with TRBJ2-1; 8 bases are a match to TRBD2. Germline V gene sequence: CDR1 SGHVS, CDR2 FQNEAQ. This CDR3 has 18 residues. V gave up 5 bases and J gave up 4 bases; unmatched junction bases: 16.